One and the same sample provided the 13 T cell receptor beta chains below, sequenced in a study of T-cell reconstitution after alpha-beta-depleted transplantation in children. Construction of the TCRbeta library involved unique molecular identifiers. In TCRdb, the PCR reads were re-called with MiXCR into one record per CDR3 protein. Here the sample spans about 440,000 distinct CDR3 sequences, roughly 43% being singletons. The material sequenced was PBMCs, taken before TCRalphabeta/CD19-depleted stem cell transplant. The receptor set was obtained from a girl aged 2-10 years with aplastic anemia, due to receive a stem cell transplant.

The V call is TRBV7-6, the J call TRBJ2-7, with a possible D match to TRBD2 (5 bases). Germline lookup yields CDR1 SGHVS and CDR2 FNYEAQ. V dropped 3 bases and J dropped 3 bases, with 15 bases sitting between them. There are 15 residues in the CDR3. The CDR3 sequence: CASSLVGGSDYEQYF. In DNA form, the CDR3 reads TGTGCCAGCAGCTTGGTCGGAGGATCTGACTACGAGCAGTACTTC.

The chain uses TRBV2 and TRBJ2-7; D remains ambiguous. V gave up 3 bases and J gave up 2 bases, with 5 bases separating them. Germline-derived CDR1 and CDR2 are SNHLY and FYNNEI. This CDR3 contains 12 residues. The DNA of the CDR3 is TGTGCCAGCAGTGAGAGCCCCTACGAGCAGTACTTC. Translated: CASSESPYEQYF.

This clonotype was recorded many times. The chain uses TRBV29-1 and TRBJ2-4; perhaps TRBD1 as D (6 bases). Germline-derived CDR1 and CDR2 are SQVTM and ANQGSEA. Trimming took 7 bases from V and 1 from J, leaving 8 bases between them. The CDR3 runs 12 residues. The CDR3 nucleotides read TGCAGCGCCACAGGGGCCAAAAACATTCAGTACTTC. It translates to CSATGAKNIQYF. Full variable domain (remainder filled in from reference TRBV29-1 and TRBJ2-4): SAVISQKPSRDICQRGTSLTIQCQVDSQVTMMFWYRQQPGQSLTLIATANQGSEATYESGFVIDKFPISRPNLTFSTLTVSNMSPEDSSIYLCSATGAKNIQYFGAGTRLSVL.

The chain uses TRBV27 and TRBJ1-2, with D perhaps matching TRBD1 (5 bases). The CDR3 is 13 residues long. Trimming left V 4 bases short and J 8 bases short, with 14 bases between. The germline V gene encodes CDR1 MNHEY and CDR2 SMNVEV (reference sequence). The CDR3 spells CASSYGQYRGYTF. CDR3 in DNA: TGTGCCAGCAGTTACGGGCAGTACAGGGGCTACACCTTC.

This sequence joins TRBV6-1 and TRBJ1-1; possible D gene TRBD1, 6 bases. Germline V gene lookup returns CDR1 MNHNS and CDR2 SASEGT. Trimming shortened V by 6 bases and J by 0 bases, and 11 bases separated the two germline ends. The CDR3 runs to 14 residues. CDR3 sequence (DNA): TGTGCCAGCAGAGCGGACAGCTTGAACACTGAAGCTTTCTTT. Translated, it gives CASRADSLNTEAFF.

This chain joins TRBV4-2 and TRBJ2-5, with 7 bases identical to TRBD1. The CDR3 loop spans 14 amino acids. Unmatched junction bases numbered 5, after V lost 4 bases and J lost 3 bases. Germline V gene sequence: CDR1 LGHNA, CDR2 YNFKEQ. CDR3 nucleotides: TGTGCCAGCAGCCCACAGGGGAACGAAGAGACCCAGTACTTC. Translating gives CASSPQGNEETQYF.

The chain uses TRBV28 and TRBJ1-5; 12 bases are a match to TRBD1. The CDR3 is made up of 16 amino acids. V gave up 4 bases and J gave up 7 bases; unmatched junction bases: 8. The germline V gene has CDR1 MDHEN and CDR2 SYDVKM. The CDR3 sequence: CASSSPGQGAAQPQHF. CDR3 DNA: TGTGCCAGCAGTTCACCGGGACAGGGGGCCGCGCAGCCCCAGCATTTT.

This clonotype occurred many times. This chain links TRBV25-1 with TRBJ1-5, with TRBD1 matching 7 bases. V gave up 4 bases and J gave up 3 bases; unmatched junction bases: 12. CDR1 and CDR2 from the germline V gene are MGHDK and SYGVNS. This CDR3 region has 17 residues. CDR3 nucleotides: TGTGCCAGCAGTGCAAGCATTATAGGGACAGTCAATCAGCCCCAGCATTTT. Amino acids: CASSASIIGTVNQPQHF.

V gene TRBV6-5 combines with J gene TRBJ2-2, with D perhaps matching TRBD1 (6 bases). V lost 0 bases, J lost 6 bases, and 11 bases lay in between. CDR3 length: 15 amino acids. Germline V gene data show CDR1 as MNHEY and CDR2 as SVGAGI. The CDR3 DNA follows: TGTGCCAGCAGTTACTCGGGGGCCGGACCCGGGGAGCTGTTTTTT. Protein product: CASSYSGAGPGELFF.

This chain links TRBV20-1 with TRBJ2-2; 9 nucleotides align to TRBD2. This CDR3 spans 15 amino acids. The trim removed 3 bases at V and 4 bases at J, leaving 6 bases unmatched. The germline gives CDR1 DFQATT, CDR2 SNEGSKA (reference sequence). The CDR3, as DNA: TGCAGTGCTAGGTGGCGGCGGGGGGGCACCGGGGAGCTGTTTTTT. Amino acid sequence: CSARWRRGGTGELFF.

In its sample, this clonotype was seen a few times. The V call is TRBV11-2, the J call TRBJ1-2; D is ambiguous. The V gene's germline CDR1 is SGHAT and CDR2 FQNNGV. The CDR3 length is 13 residues. V shed 6 bases and J shed 8 bases, with 16 bases lying between them. CDR3 nucleotide sequence: TGTGCCAGCAGGTCCCTTTTCGCGGAGGGCTACACCTTC. As protein: CASRSLFAEGYTF.

This chain links TRBV12-3 or TRBV12-4 with TRBJ1-2; D is undetermined. Trimming took 5 bases from V and 8 from J, leaving 12 bases between them. The CDR3 runs 12 residues. DNA of the CDR3: TGTGCCAGCAGTCCCGGACTAGGCGGCTACACCTTC. As protein: CASSPGLGGYTF.

This chain connects TRBV30 to TRBJ2-3, with D unclear. The CDR3 sequence is 12 residues long. The germline V gene encodes CDR1 GTSNPN and CDR2 SVGIG (reference sequence). Trimming stripped 1 base from V and 6 bases from J, with 8 bases between. The CDR3 coding sequence is TGTGCCTGGAGTGACACCGGGGATACGCAGTATTTT. Protein: CAWSDTGDTQYF.